The source of this T cell receptor beta chain is a study of monozygotic twins with inflammatory bowel disease. Template switching introduced UMIs that contain a 6-nucleotide sample barcode. TCRdb reanalyzed the 5' RACE reads and collapses them to one entry per CDR3 protein, without DNA. The sample holds around 380,000 distinct CDR3 sequences. Points from the study as a whole: The study found lower TCRbeta diversity (inverse Simpson) in IBD patients than in healthy co-twins.

Germline loops: CDR1 LGHDT, CDR2 YNNKEL (reference sequence). The length of the CDR3 is 15 residues. Concerning this clonotype: Its antigen is unknown.

V is TRBV3-1 and J is TRBJ2-6; TCRdb's D call of TRBD2 is untestable without DNA. Sequenced input: blood. The TCR sequence derives from a human donor with ulcerative colitis or Crohn's disease, or a healthy co-twin of an affected twin (not recorded which). CDR3: CASSRDLPGANVLTF.